Below, 32 T cell receptor beta chains from the same sample are listed, as sequenced in a study of neurological immune-mediated disorders. TCRdb reprocessed the 5' RACE reads via MiXCR and lists one record per CDR3 protein. This sample has nearly 60,000 distinct CDR3 sequences; around 3.4% occur once, and the top ten carry approximately 7.1%. The specimen sequenced was PBMCs. Receptor source: a woman aged 55-69 years with multiple sclerosis.

Ten or more counts support this clonotype. The chain is built from TRBV29-1 and TRBJ2-7; 10 bases are shared with TRBD2. V lost 7 bases to trimming and J lost 7 bases; unmatched junction nucleotides: 4. The CDR3 consists of 11 residues. Germline V gene data show CDR1 as SQVTM and CDR2 as ANQGSEA. In DNA, the CDR3 is TGCAGCGCACTAGCGGGAATTGAGCAGTACTTC. This encodes CSALAGIEQYF.

This clonotype was found many times. The V call is TRBV4-1, the J call TRBJ2-1; D may be TRBD1 (6 bases). Trimming stripped 3 bases from V and 5 bases from J, with 20 bases between. Germline-derived CDR1 and CDR2 are MGHRA and YSYEKL. This CDR3 is built from 17 residues. The CDR3 nucleotides read TGCGCCAGCAGCCATCTTGAAGGGTTCAGGGGACACAATGAGCAGTTCTTC. It codes for CASSHLEGFRGHNEQFF.

This clonotype was recorded at least ten times. The CDR3 nucleotides are TGTGCCAGCTCACCACAGTCTCACAGACCTTACGAGCAGTACTTC. Translation: CASSPQSHRPYEQYF. This chain links TRBV18 with TRBJ2-7; D unresolved. The ends were cut back, 1 base at V and 4 bases at J, with 14 bases in the middle. The CDR3 length is 15 residues. Germline V CDR1 and CDR2: KGHSH, LQKENI.

Ten or more counts support this clonotype. Its ends do not fully match the called genes, so a read error is possible. The rearrangement uses TRBV12-3 or TRBV12-4 and TRBJ1-1; the D is unclear. The CDR3 length is 14 residues. The DNA for the CDR3 is TGTGCCAGTAGTTTCGAATTCGGAGTTACTGAAGCTTTCTTT. It encodes CASSFEFGVTEAFF.

This clonotype has at least ten counts. The chain employs TRBV29-1 and TRBJ2-3, with D possibly TRBD2 on 7 matching bases. V was pared by 6 bases and J by 11 bases, with 30 bases between. Germline V CDR1 and CDR2: SQVTM, ANQGSEA. CDR3 length: 16 amino acids. The CDR3 region is CSVPPLQGTVAGGQYF. As DNA, the CDR3 is TGCAGCGTGCCACCACTACAGGGCACCGTAGCGGGTGGGCAGTATTTT.

This clonotype has at least ten counts. The genes are TRBV4-2 and TRBJ2-3; the match to TRBD2 covers 14 bases. CDR1 is LGHNA and CDR2 is YNFKEQ in the germline V gene. CDR3 size: 18 residues. V was pared by 1 base and J by 0 bases, with 3 bases of the junction left unmatched. The CDR3 DNA reads TGTGCCAGCAGCCAAGGACTAGCGGGAGGGCCTAGCACAGATACGCAGTATTTT. Translating gives CASSQGLAGGPSTDTQYF.

This clonotype was seen repeatedly, ten times or more. The chain employs TRBV5-1 and TRBJ1-2; TRBD1 is a possible D gene (5 bases). Trimming left V 1 base short and J 4 bases short, with 14 bases between. This CDR3 spans 15 amino acids. Germline assignment: CDR1 SGHRS and CDR2 YFSETQ. Here the CDR3 reads CASSLSGDGGYGYTF. The DNA for the CDR3 is TGCGCCAGCAGCTTGTCGGGGGACGGGGGCTATGGCTACACCTTC.

There are many counts of this clonotype. This rearrangement joins TRBV5-5 to TRBJ2-1, with 15 bases identical to TRBD2. Germline-derived CDR1 and CDR2 are SGHKS and YYEKEE (reference sequence). The CDR3 is 18 residues long. The V gene end was trimmed by 0 bases and the J gene end by 2 bases; junction bases not matched to a gene: 3. CDR3 DNA: TGTGCCAGCAGCTTGGTCGGACTAGCGGGAGGGCCCTACAATGAGCAGTTCTTC. It yields the protein CASSLVGLAGGPYNEQFF.

This chain links TRBV12-3 or TRBV12-4 with TRBJ1-1; no reliable D call. The ends were cut back, 8 bases at V and 1 base at J, with 11 bases in the middle. The CDR3 contains 13 residues. The CDR3 here is CASQNSGNTEAFF. CDR3 in DNA: TGTGCCAGCCAGAATTCGGGGAACACTGAAGCTTTCTTT.

This clonotype was counted ten times or more. The chain joins TRBV5-1 to TRBJ2-5; maybe TRBD1 (6 bases). Trimming took off 6 bases at V and 2 bases at J, with 17 bases between the two ends. Per the germline V gene, CDR1 is SGHRS and CDR2 is YFSETQ. This CDR3 has 15 residues. CDR3 sequence: CASTRQRTEQETQYF. As DNA, the CDR3 is TGCGCCAGCACCCGACAGAGGACAGAACAAGAGACCCAGTACTTC.

This clonotype was counted many times. This chain joins TRBV5-1 and TRBJ1-1; D remains ambiguous. The CDR3 has 11 residues. V shed 3 bases and J shed 8 bases, with 8 bases lying between them. Germline values: CDR1 SGHRS, CDR2 YFSETQ. CDR3 region: CASSYSGEAFF. The CDR3 region has the DNA TGCGCCAGCAGCTATTCGGGGGAAGCTTTCTTT.

This clonotype showed up many times. V usage is TRBV12-3 or TRBV12-4 and J usage is TRBJ2-7; 8 nucleotides agree with TRBD1. The length of the CDR3 is 14 residues. Trimming removed 3 bases from V and 3 bases from J; junction bases left unmatched: 4. The CDR3, as DNA: TGTGCCAGCAGTTTGAGAACAGGGGGCTACGAGCAGTACTTC. Protein: CASSLRTGGYEQYF.

This clonotype was seen ten or more times. V is TRBV7-8 and J is TRBJ1-2; 9 bases are a match to TRBD1. J gave up 4 bases and V 3 bases, and 6 bases lay outside the gene matches. The CDR3 runs to 15 residues. Germline loops: CDR1 SGHVS, CDR2 FQNEAQ. The CDR3 region has the DNA TGTGCCAGCAGCTTGGGGACAGGGTACGGCTATGGCTACACCTTC. Protein product: CASSLGTGYGYGYTF.

This clonotype has a handful of counts. The rearrangement uses TRBV7-2 and TRBJ2-7; possible D gene TRBD2, 5 bases. CDR3 length equals 13 residues. V lost 2 bases to trimming and J lost 7 bases, with 12 bases between them. Looked up from germline, CDR1 is SGHTA and CDR2 is FQGNSA. CDR3 in amino acids: CASSLSGKREQYF. The CDR3 DNA sequence: TGTGCCAGCAGCTTATCGGGGAAGAGGGAGCAGTACTTC.

This clonotype was detected many times. The chain combines TRBV12-3 or TRBV12-4 with TRBJ2-2; D is unresolved. The CDR3 runs to 13 residues. V lost 0 bases and J 13 bases, leaving 12 bases between the germline ends. Written as DNA, the CDR3 is TGTGCCAGCAGTTTAGCCTCAGGTTCTGGGCTGTTTTTT. Translating gives CASSLASGSGLFF.

This clonotype appeared many times. CDR3 in DNA: TGTGCCAGCAGCTTAGCGAAAAGACCCTACGGGCAGTTCTTC. Protein: CASSLAKRPYGQFF. This sequence joins TRBV7-2 and TRBJ2-1; unclear D gene. This CDR3 has 14 residues. Trimming pared 0 bases from V and 12 bases from J, leaving 15 bases between. Germline-derived CDR1 and CDR2 are SGHTA and FQGNSA.

This clonotype was counted many times. The rearrangement links TRBV11-2 to TRBJ1-1; maybe TRBD1 (5 bases). Trimming left V 0 bases short and J 3 bases short, with 11 bases between. The CDR3 totals 15 residues. CDR1 SGHAT and CDR2 FQNNGV come from the germline V gene. The CDR3 coding sequence is TGTGCCAGCAGCTTAGAGATTTGGGGGGACACTGAAGCTTTCTTT. This encodes CASSLEIWGDTEAFF.

This clonotype was recorded many times. The rearrangement links TRBV4-1 to TRBJ2-7; D tentatively fits TRBD1 or TRBD2 (6 bases each). Germline loops: CDR1 MGHRA, CDR2 YSYEKL. The CDR3 is made up of 14 amino acids. V lost 0 bases to trimming and J lost 2 bases, with 8 bases between them. The CDR3 is CASSQEGGPYEQYF. The CDR3 bases are TGCGCCAGCAGCCAAGAAGGGGGGCCCTACGAGCAGTACTTC.

This clonotype was detected many times. The CDR3 DNA follows: TGTGCCAGCAGCGGGGAAAGGACAGATAACACCGGGGAGCTGTTTTTT. Translating gives CASSGERTDNTGELFF. The V call is TRBV9, the J call TRBJ2-2; D may be TRBD1 (6 bases). CDR1 SGDLS and CDR2 YYNGEE come from the germline V gene. V was pared by 3 bases and J by 2 bases, with 14 bases between. The CDR3 consists of 16 residues.

The sample holds many counts of this clonotype. The chain recombines TRBV7-2 with TRBJ1-5; D possibly corresponds to TRBD1 (5 bases). The V end lost 2 bases, the J end lost 3 bases, and 11 bases lay between the germline ends. This CDR3 comprises 15 residues. CDR1 is SGHTA and CDR2 is FQGNSA in the germline V gene. CDR3 in DNA: TGTGCCAGCAGCTTATTGGGACGGCACAATCAGCCCCAGCATTTT. It is translated as CASSLLGRHNQPQHF.

This clonotype was counted only a few times. Given a much more abundant clone one base away, this may be a read error. CDR3 protein: CASRPEDSSYNEQFF. The CDR3 nucleotides read TGTGCCAGCAGACCAGAGGACAGCTCCTACAATGAGCAGTTCTTC. This sequence joins TRBV28 and TRBJ2-1; D possibly corresponds to TRBD1 (6 bases). Trimming removed 6 bases from V and 0 bases from J, with 12 bases in between. The CDR3 extends over 15 amino acids. Per the germline V gene, CDR1 is MDHEN and CDR2 is SYDVKM.

This clonotype was detected ten times or more. This chain connects TRBV5-1 to TRBJ1-1; TRBD1 is a possible D gene (5 bases). The V and J ends lost 4 bases and 11 bases respectively, with 15 bases between them. Germline CDR1 SGHRS, CDR2 YFSETQ. This CDR3 comprises 12 residues. CDR3 amino acids: CASSPGGGEAFF. DNA for the CDR3: TGCGCCAGCAGCCCGGGAGGAGGGGAGGCTTTCTTT.

This clonotype was seen at least ten times. The chain joins TRBV28 to TRBJ1-6; the match to TRBD1 covers 10 bases. Germline trimming cut 6 bases from V and 3 bases from J; bases unmatched to any gene: 5. The CDR3 consists of 16 residues. The germline CDR1 and CDR2 sequences are MDHEN and SYDVKM. The DNA of the CDR3 is TGTGCCAGCAGCCGGGACAGGGGTCACTATAATTCACCCCTCCACTTT. This codes for CASSRDRGHYNSPLHF.

The chain uses TRBV3-1 and TRBJ1-4; the D gene is possibly TRBD1 (5 bases). Germline loops: CDR1 LGHDT, CDR2 YNNKEL (reference sequence). The CDR3 has 14 residues. The germline V and J ends were trimmed by 4 bases and 0 bases, with 6 bases remaining between them. In DNA form, the CDR3 reads TGTGCCAGCAGCCCGACAGCAACTAATGAAAAACTGTTTTTT. Residues: CASSPTATNEKLFF. Variable domain in full (rest from reference TRBV3-1 and TRBJ1-4): DTAVSQTPKYLVTQMGNDKSIKCEQNLGHDTMYWYKQDSKKFLKIMFSYNNKELIINETVPNRFSPKSPDKAHLNLHINSLELGDSAVYFCASSPTATNEKLFFGSGTQLSVL.

This clonotype was seen ten or more times. The V and J genes are TRBV28 and TRBJ1-1, with D unclear. Trimming removed 7 bases at V and 6 bases at J, with 15 bases between. The CDR3 sequence is 13 residues long. Germline loops: CDR1 MDHEN, CDR2 SYDVKM. The CDR3, as DNA: TGTGCCAGCACCCCCCCGGGAAGCCCTGAAGCTTTCTTT. This encodes CASTPPGSPEAFF.

The table lists this clonotype with many counts. The rearrangement joins TRBV12-3 or TRBV12-4 to TRBJ2-3; 11 nucleotides align to TRBD2. Trimming at V came to 5 bases and at J to 0 bases, leaving 1 base not matched to a gene. This CDR3 has 15 residues. CDR3 DNA: TGTGCCAGCAGTCCTAGCGGGGGGAGCACAGATACGCAGTATTTT. It translates to CASSPSGGSTDTQYF.

This clonotype was seen at least ten times. CDR3 sequence: CASSPPGGGFYEQYF. The CDR3 DNA follows: TGCGCCAGCAGCCCGCCGGGGGGAGGTTTCTACGAGCAGTACTTC. This rearrangement joins TRBV5-1 to TRBJ2-7; 7 nucleotides line up with TRBD2. CDR1 is SGHRS, CDR2 YFSETQ, per germline. The CDR3 has 15 amino acids. V dropped 4 bases and J dropped 3; count of bases not matched to a gene: 10.

This clonotype was seen at least ten times. This chain links TRBV12-5 with TRBJ2-1; 15 bases are a match to TRBD2. The V gene end was trimmed by 3 bases and the J gene end by 5 bases; junction bases not matched to a gene: 5. CDR3 length: 17 amino acids. Germline assignment: CDR1 LGHNT and CDR2 FRNRAP. CDR3 sequence (DNA): TGTGCTAGTGGTTTACGGACTAGCGGGAGGGATAACAATGAGCAGTTCTTC. Encoded protein: CASGLRTSGRDNNEQFF.

V and J are TRBV6-7 and TRBJ1-6, with 8 bases aligning to TRBD1. TRBV6-7 counts as an open reading frame of uncertain function. This CDR3 contains 16 residues. The V gene end was trimmed by 6 bases and the J gene end by 14 bases; junction bases not matched to a gene: 18. As DNA, the CDR3 is TGTGCCAGCAGCCAGACCGACAGGGGCGTCCTCATGACCCTCCACTTT. This sequence encodes CASSQTDRGVLMTLHF.

This clonotype was counted ten times or more. This chain uses TRBV20-1 with TRBJ2-1, with D hard to call. The CDR3 covers 15 residues. Per germline, CDR1 DFQATT and CDR2 SNEGSKA (reference sequence). Trimming cost V 1 base and J 9 bases, with 19 bases left between them. The CDR3 reads CSARAIVRNSAEQFF. The CDR3 coding sequence is TGCAGTGCTAGAGCTATTGTGAGGAACAGCGCTGAGCAGTTCTTC.

This clonotype was observed at least ten times. This sequence joins TRBV4-1 and TRBJ2-3; 8 bases agree with TRBD2. The CDR3 has 17 amino acids. J lost 0 bases, V lost 0 bases, and 5 bases had no gene match. The V gene's germline CDR1 is MGHRA and CDR2 YSYEKL. CDR3: CASSQESGGGSTDTQYF. Here the CDR3 DNA reads TGCGCCAGCAGCCAAGAATCAGGCGGGGGGAGCACAGATACGCAGTATTTT.

The V gene is TRBV5-1, the J gene TRBJ2-7, with 9 bases lining up with TRBD1. The J segment lost 7 bases and the V segment lost 7 bases, leaving 18 bases of the junction unmatched. The CDR3 extends over 16 amino acids. Germline V gives CDR1 SGHRS, CDR2 YFSETQ. CDR3 protein: CASCLLPGQGGQEQYF. The CDR3 nucleotides are TGCGCCAGCTGCCTCCTCCCGGGACAGGGTGGCCAAGAGCAGTACTTC.